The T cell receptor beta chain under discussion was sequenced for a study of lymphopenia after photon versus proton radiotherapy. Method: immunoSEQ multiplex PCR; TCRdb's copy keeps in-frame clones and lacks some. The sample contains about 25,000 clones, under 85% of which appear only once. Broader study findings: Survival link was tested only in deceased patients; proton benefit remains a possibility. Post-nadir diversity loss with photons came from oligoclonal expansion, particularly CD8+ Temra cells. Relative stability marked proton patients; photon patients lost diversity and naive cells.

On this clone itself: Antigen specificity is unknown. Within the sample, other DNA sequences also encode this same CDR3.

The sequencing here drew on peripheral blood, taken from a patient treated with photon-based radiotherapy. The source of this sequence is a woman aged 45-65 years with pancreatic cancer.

CDR3 DNA sequence: TGTGCCAGCAGCAATCGGGGGTCTGGAAACACCATATATTTT. As protein: CASSNRGSGNTIYF. The chain uses TRBV7-8 and TRBJ1-3, with D maybe TRBD1 (5 bases). V was trimmed by 5 bases and J by 1 base, leaving 9 bases between them. Germline-derived CDR1 and CDR2 are SGHVS and FQNEAQ. This CDR3 spans 14 amino acids.